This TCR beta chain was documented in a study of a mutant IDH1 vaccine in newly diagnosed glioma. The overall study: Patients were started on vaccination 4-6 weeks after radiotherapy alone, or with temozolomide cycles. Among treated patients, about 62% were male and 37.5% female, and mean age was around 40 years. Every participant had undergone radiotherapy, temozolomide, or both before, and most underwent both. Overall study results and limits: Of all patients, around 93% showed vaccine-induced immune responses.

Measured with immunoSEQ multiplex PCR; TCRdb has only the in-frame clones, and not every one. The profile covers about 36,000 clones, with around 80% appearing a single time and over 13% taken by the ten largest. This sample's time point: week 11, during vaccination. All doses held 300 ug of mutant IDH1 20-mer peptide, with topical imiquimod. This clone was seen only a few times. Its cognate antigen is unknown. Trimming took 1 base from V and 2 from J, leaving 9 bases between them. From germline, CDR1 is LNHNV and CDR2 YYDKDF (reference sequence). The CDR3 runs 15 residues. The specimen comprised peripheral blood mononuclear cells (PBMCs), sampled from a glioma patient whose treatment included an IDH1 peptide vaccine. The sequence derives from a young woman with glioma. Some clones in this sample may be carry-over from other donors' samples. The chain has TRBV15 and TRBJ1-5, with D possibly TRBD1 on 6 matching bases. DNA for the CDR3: TGTGCCACCAGCAGAGGGGGGCAGGGCAATCAGCCCCAGCATTTT. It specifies CATSRGGQGNQPQHF. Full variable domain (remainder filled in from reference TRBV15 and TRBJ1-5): DAMVIQNPRYQVTQFGKPVTLSCSQTLNHNVMYWYQQKSSQAPKLLFHYYDKDFNNEADTPDNFQSRRPNTSFCFLDIRSPGLGDTAMYLCATSRGGQGNQPQHFGDGTRLSIL.